Below, 17 T cell receptor beta chains from the same sample are listed, as sequenced in a study of cytomegalovirus exposure and HLA in healthy donors. Use of 60 Vbeta and 13 Jbeta primers characterized the PCR. Assay used: immunoSEQ multiplex PCR; TCRdb lists only in-frame clones, some missing. The profile shows approximately 100,000 clones, roughly 79% of them singletons. The specimen sequenced was PBMCs. These receptor sequences come from a woman in her thirties or forties in good health and CMV-seronegative.

The CDR3 DNA reads as TGTGCCAGCAGTTTAAGGGGGCGATCCTACAATGAGCAGTTCTTC. Protein: CASSLRGRSYNEQFF. The chain couples TRBV28 to TRBJ2-1; 7 nucleotides agree with TRBD1. The CDR3 sequence is 15 residues long. CDR1 is MDHEN and CDR2 is SYDVKM in the germline V gene. V shed 2 bases, J shed 1 base, and the junction held 2 bases outside the gene matches.

The V gene is TRBV4-2, the J gene TRBJ2-3; 11 bases fit TRBD2. Germline-derived CDR1 and CDR2 are LGHNA and YNFKEQ. CDR3 length equals 18 residues. V lost 0 bases, J lost 4 bases, and 9 bases stayed unmatched. As DNA, the CDR3 is TGTGCCAGCAGCCAAGATGGGGTAGCGGGGGGGTTGGCAGATACGCAGTATTTT. Its protein product is CASSQDGVAGGLADTQYF.

This chain uses TRBV27 with TRBJ1-2, with 8 bases aligning to TRBD1. The CDR3 spans 13 residues. Germline V gene sequence: CDR1 MNHEY, CDR2 SMNVEV (reference sequence). V shed 2 bases, J shed 4 bases, and the junction held 0 bases outside the gene matches. The CDR3 sequence: CASSLGTGYGYTF. Here the CDR3 DNA reads TGTGCCAGCAGTTTAGGGACAGGCTATGGCTACACCTTC.

This clone was picked up a small number of times. This chain joins TRBV7-8 and TRBJ2-3, with 11 bases matching TRBD2. Germline lookup yields CDR1 SGHVS and CDR2 FQNEAQ. V was pared by 4 bases and J by 0 bases, with 12 bases of the junction left unmatched. CDR3 length equals 19 residues. CDR3 nucleotides: TGTGCCAGCAGCTCTCTAGCGGGAGGATCCCTAAGGAGCACAGATACGCAGTATTTT. Amino acids: CASSSLAGGSLRSTDTQYF.

The genes are TRBV7-9 and TRBJ2-1, with 11 bases identical to TRBD2. V shed 2 bases and J 4 bases; nucleotides not matched to a gene: 1. From germline, CDR1 is SEHNR and CDR2 FQNEAQ (reference sequence). The CDR3 runs to 15 residues. In DNA form, the CDR3 reads TGTGCCAGCAGCTTAACTAGCGGGGGTTACAATGAGCAGTTCTTC. Its protein is CASSLTSGGYNEQFF. The full variable domain, with the rest looked up from reference TRBV7-9 and TRBJ2-1, is DTGVSQNPRHKITKRGQNVTFRCDPISEHNRLYWYRQTLGQGPEFLTYFQNEAQLEKSRLLSDRFSAERPKGSFSTLEIQRTEQGDSAMYLCASSLTSGGYNEQFFGPGTRLTVL.

The chain links TRBV6-6 to TRBJ2-1; TRBD2 aligns across 8 bases. CDR3 size: 16 residues. Germline V lookup: CDR1 MNHNY, CDR2 SVGAGI (reference sequence). J was trimmed by 5 bases and V by 2 bases; bases with no gene match: 8. In DNA form, the CDR3 reads TGTGCCAGCAGTTACCCGGGACTAGGTCTGGACAATGAGCAGTTCTTC. Protein sequence: CASSYPGLGLDNEQFF.

This rearrangement joins TRBV14 to TRBJ2-3; no clear D. Germline V lookup: CDR1 SGHDN, CDR2 FVKESK. V was trimmed by 1 base and J by 0 bases, leaving 5 bases between them. This CDR3 is built from 14 residues. The CDR3 nucleotides read TGTGCCAGCAGCCAAGCCTTTAGCACAGATACGCAGTATTTT. It codes for CASSQAFSTDTQYF.

This chain joins TRBV6-1 and TRBJ1-5, with D maybe TRBD1 (6 bases). Deletions cut 2 bases from V and 0 bases from J, with 14 bases between. This CDR3 is built from 17 residues. The germline gives CDR1 MNHNS, CDR2 SASEGT. The CDR3 loop is CASSERQDWDSNQPQHF. The CDR3 region has the DNA TGTGCCAGCAGTGAAAGACAGGACTGGGATAGCAATCAGCCCCAGCATTTT.

The J gene is TRBJ2-5, the V gene TRBV15, with TRBD1 matching 8 bases. The J call may be wrong; the DNA end is better matched by TRBJ2-7. The CDR3 is 17 residues long. CDR1 and CDR2 (germline): LNHNV, YYDKDF (reference sequence). CDR3: CATSQNPNLDRVDEQYF. As DNA, the CDR3 is TGTGCCACCAGTCAGAACCCCAATTTGGACAGGGTAGACGAGCAGTACTTC.

This chain connects TRBV9 to TRBJ2-5; the D gene is possibly TRBD2 (6 bases). The CDR3 has 13 residues. Deletions cut 3 bases from V and 4 bases from J, with 10 bases between. Germline V lookup: CDR1 SGDLS, CDR2 YYNGEE. The CDR3 loop reads CASSERGGETQYF. As DNA, the CDR3 is TGTGCCAGCAGCGAACGGGGAGGAGAGACCCAGTACTTC. The full variable domain, completed using reference TRBV9 and TRBJ2-5, is DSGVTQTPKHLITATGQRVTLRCSPRSGDLSVYWYQQSLDQGLQFLIQYYNGEERAKGNILERFSAQQFPDLHSELNLSSLELGDSALYFCASSERGGETQYFGPGTRLLVL.

This clone appeared a single time. The CDR3, as DNA: TGTGCCATCAGTGCAGGGACAGGGAGCGGAAACACCATATATTTT. Amino acid sequence: CAISAGTGSGNTIYF. V is TRBV10-3 and J is TRBJ1-3, with 9 bases identical to TRBD1. The CDR3 contains 15 residues. V lost 4 bases, J lost 4 bases, and 5 bases stayed unmatched. CDR1 is ENHRY, CDR2 SYGVKD, per germline.

The J gene is TRBJ2-7, the V gene TRBV4-1; 11 nucleotides agree with TRBD1. The V segment lost 5 bases and the J segment 3 bases; nucleotides outside the gene matches: 9. Germline lookup yields CDR1 MGHRA and CDR2 YSYEKL. The CDR3 has 16 amino acids. CDR3 DNA: TGCGCCAGCAGCTTAACTACCGGGACAGGGGGCTACGAGCAGTACTTC. Its protein product is CASSLTTGTGGYEQYF.

The J gene is TRBJ1-3, the V gene TRBV6-1; possible D gene TRBD1, 5 bases. The CDR3 spans 16 residues. Trimming left V 2 bases short and J 3 bases short, with 14 bases between. Germline assignment: CDR1 MNHNS and CDR2 SASEGT. The CDR3 here is CASSEIPGDGGNTIYF. The CDR3, as DNA: TGTGCCAGCAGTGAAATACCGGGGGACGGTGGAAACACCATATATTTT.

The chain employs TRBV7-2 and TRBJ2-7; TRBD2 matches at 10 bases. Germline assignment: CDR1 SGHTA and CDR2 FQGNSA. The junction had 4 bases not matched to a gene; V was cut back by 5 bases and J by 0 bases. The CDR3 contains 15 residues. CDR3 nucleotides: TGTGCCAGCAGCCAGTCTAGCGGGGGCTCCTACGAGCAGTACTTC. As protein: CASSQSSGGSYEQYF.

V is TRBV27 and J is TRBJ2-7; 7 positions agree with TRBD1. The CDR3 length is 14 residues. The V gene end was trimmed by 11 bases and the J gene end by 6 bases; junction bases not matched to a gene: 16. Germline loops: CDR1 MNHEY, CDR2 SMNVEV (reference sequence). The CDR3 region has the DNA TGTGCCGGCGCTGGAACGCGGGCAGGGGGCGAGCAGTACTTC. This encodes CAGAGTRAGGEQYF.

V gene TRBV5-1 combines with J gene TRBJ1-1, with no clear D. The CDR3 consists of 14 residues. The V end was cut by 2 bases, the J end by 6 bases, with 14 bases between. Germline loops: CDR1 SGHRS, CDR2 YFSETQ. The CDR3 nucleotides read TGCGCCAGCAGCTTAGGATCGGGGTGGGCTGAAGCTTTCTTT. Translating gives CASSLGSGWAEAFF.

The V call is TRBV7-3, the J call TRBJ2-5, with 10 bases aligning to TRBD2. The CDR3 is 15 amino acids. Germline assignment: CDR1 SGHTA and CDR2 FQGTGA. The V segment lost 5 bases and the J segment 6 bases; nucleotides outside the gene matches: 9. The CDR3 DNA sequence: TGTGCCAGCAGCCCCGCGAGCGGGGGGGTGCAGACCCAGTACTTC. Amino acid sequence: CASSPASGGVQTQYF.